A single sample is the source of the 26 T cell receptor beta chains below, sequenced in a study of CXCR3-negative and CXCR3-positive naive CD8 T cells. The libraries of TRB cDNA were prepared using 5' RACE with UMI labels. Following a re-call of the 5' RACE reads, TCRdb has one entry per CDR3 protein and lacks DNA. The sample yields over 45,000 distinct CDR3 sequences, of which the top ten take up approximately 0.45%. Sequencing was carried out using naive CXCR3- CD8+ T cells from blood. Subset denoted: CD45RO-CCR7+CD27+CD95- naive CD8+ T cells lacking CXCR3 (TNR3-). These receptors came from a human donor in good health. Some clones in this sample may be carry-over from other donors' samples.

The chain carries TRBV7-2 and TRBJ2-7; TCRdb's D gene call, TRBD1, goes unchecked for lack of DNA. Looked up from germline, CDR1 is SGHTA and CDR2 is FQGNSA. This CDR3 is built from 17 residues. The chain's CDR3 is CASSLAPGTFYSYEQYF.

The chain has TRBV6-2 or TRBV6-3 and TRBJ2-7; the TCRdb D gene call, TRBD1, has no DNA to confirm it. The CDR3 is 16 residues long. The germline V gene encodes CDR1 MNHEY and CDR2 SVGEGT. The CDR3 loop reads CASSYGGGRSTYEQYF.

This chain joins TRBV29-1 and TRBJ2-3; TCRdb selects TRBD2, and the lack of DNA leaves this call unchecked. The V gene's germline CDR1 is SQVTM and CDR2 ANQGSEA. The CDR3 contains 13 residues. CDR3 loop: CSVIQRAQDTQYF.

The J gene is TRBJ1-1, the V gene TRBV20-1. The CDR3 consists of 13 residues. Germline CDR1 DFQATT, CDR2 SNEGSKA (reference sequence). The CDR3 loop is CSARGVGSTEAFF.

The chain uses TRBV12-3 or TRBV12-4 and TRBJ1-3. This CDR3 region has 14 residues. CDR3 amino acids: CASSSRPEGNTIYF.

This chain uses TRBV29-1 with TRBJ1-2. The length of the CDR3 is 13 residues. The germline CDR1 and CDR2 sequences are SQVTM and ANQGSEA. The CDR3 loop reads CSVRQFPSYGYTF.

The rearrangement links TRBV7-8 to TRBJ2-3. CDR1 and CDR2 (germline): SGHVS, FQNEAQ. The CDR3 runs 13 residues. The CDR3 region is CASSLVNGDTQYF.

This sequence joins TRBV4-2 and TRBJ2-7; with no DNA, the TCRdb D assignment of TRBD2 cannot be verified. Germline values: CDR1 LGHNA, CDR2 YNFKEQ. This CDR3 has 13 residues. This CDR3 reads CASRGGGPYEQYF.

The genes are TRBV7-8 and TRBJ2-2; TCRdb picks TRBD1, but there is no DNA to check that call. This CDR3 contains 17 residues. Germline assignment: CDR1 SGHVS and CDR2 FQNEAQ. CDR3 sequence: CASSLGQGALNTGELFF.

The chain has TRBV20-1 and TRBJ1-1. The germline V gene has CDR1 DFQATT and CDR2 SNEGSKA (reference sequence). The CDR3 runs to 15 residues. The CDR3 region is CSARVPASMNTEAFF.

The chain uses TRBV6-2 or TRBV6-3 and TRBJ2-7. CDR1 and CDR2 from the germline V gene are MNHEY and SVGEGT. The CDR3 loop spans 15 amino acids. The CDR3 reads CASSYLASETYEQYF.

This chain connects TRBV7-3 to TRBJ2-7. The CDR3 has 15 residues. Germline V gene sequence: CDR1 SGHTA, CDR2 FQGTGA. The CDR3 protein is CASSLSAAKMDEQYF.

The chain is built from TRBV12-3 or TRBV12-4 and TRBJ2-5. The CDR3 is made up of 12 amino acids. CDR3 loop: CASGTPLETQYF.

The chain joins TRBV7-3 to TRBJ2-2; TCRdb names TRBD1, which stays unverified in the absence of DNA. The CDR3 spans 16 residues. CDR1 and CDR2 (germline): SGHTA, FQGTGA. The chain's CDR3 is CASSPRGGSNTGELFF. Full variable domain (missing parts from reference TRBV7-3 and TRBJ2-2): GAGVSQTPSNKVTEKGKYVELRCDPISGHTALYWYRQSLGQGPEFLIYFQGTGAADDSGLPNDRFFAVRPEGSVSTLKIQRTERGDSAVYLCASSPRGGSNTGELFFGEGSRLTVL.

This chain links TRBV14 with TRBJ1-4. Per germline, CDR1 SGHDN and CDR2 FVKESK. The CDR3 totals 15 residues. The chain's CDR3 is CASSQETRDGEKLFF.

The genes are TRBV29-1 and TRBJ2-7; as DNA is missing, the TRBD1 call by TCRdb cannot be tested. The CDR3 runs to 11 residues. The V gene's germline CDR1 is SQVTM and CDR2 ANQGSEA. The CDR3 is CSVEIQDEQYF.

The gene calls are TRBV20-1 and TRBJ1-6; the D call from TCRdb, TRBD1, cannot be confirmed without DNA. The CDR3 covers 15 residues. CDR1 and CDR2 from the germline V gene are DFQATT and SNEGSKA (reference sequence). The CDR3 sequence is CSARDPYRDNSPLHF.

The chain joins TRBV7-9 to TRBJ2-1; no DNA is available, so the TRBD2 call from TCRdb remains unchecked. This CDR3 has 13 amino acids. The V gene's germline CDR1 is SEHNR and CDR2 FQNEAQ (reference sequence). CDR3 sequence reads: CASRRLPDNEQFF.

The genes are TRBV12-5 and TRBJ2-7; TCRdb's D gene call, TRBD1, goes unchecked for lack of DNA. The CDR3 totals 15 residues. Germline V gene lookup returns CDR1 LGHNT and CDR2 FRNRAP. The CDR3 spells CASGLSDRGGYEQYF.

The chain has TRBV12-3 or TRBV12-4 and TRBJ2-1; TCRdb's assignment of TRBD2 cannot be checked, as there is no DNA. The CDR3 consists of 19 residues. The CDR3 is CASSLKNPSGGGFYNEQFF.

The J gene is TRBJ2-1, the V gene TRBV12-3 or TRBV12-4; TCRdb reports TRBD1, a call that lacks DNA to check it against. The CDR3 extends over 14 amino acids. CDR3 sequence reads: CASSWTGRYNEQFF.

The chain uses TRBV20-1 and TRBJ2-4; TCRdb indicates TRBD1, and absent DNA this call remains unverified. The CDR3 contains 17 residues. CDR1 DFQATT and CDR2 SNEGSKA come from the germline V gene (reference sequence). This CDR3 is CSARDLAGPLAKNIQYF.

The chain carries TRBV9 and TRBJ2-7; TCRdb selects TRBD1, and the lack of DNA leaves this call unchecked. The CDR3 covers 15 residues. Germline V gives CDR1 SGDLS, CDR2 YYNGEE. The CDR3 spells CASASGEGAHYEQYF.

The V gene is TRBV19, the J gene TRBJ2-2. This CDR3 comprises 14 residues. Germline CDR1 LNHDA, CDR2 SQIVND (reference sequence). CDR3 sequence: CASSMEGNTGELFF.

The V and J genes are TRBV7-2 and TRBJ2-1. Germline V gene lookup returns CDR1 SGHTA and CDR2 FQGNSA. The CDR3 is made up of 14 amino acids. CDR3 in amino acids: CASSLTGVYNEQFF.

The genes are TRBV19 and TRBJ2-2; TCRdb gives TRBD1 as the D gene, but with no DNA this cannot be confirmed. The germline gives CDR1 LNHDA, CDR2 SQIVND (reference sequence). The CDR3 has 15 residues. The CDR3 is CASSPGQGASGELFF.